These 23 T cell receptor beta chains share one sample of origin, sequenced in a study of blood T cell repertoires in COVID-19. Repertoires were generated with immunoSEQ multiplex PCR, while TCRdb's copy carries only in-frame clones and drops some. Of tens of thousands of clones listed, roughly nine tenths are singletons. Sequencing used peripheral blood. These receptor sequences come from a woman aged 45-60 years with active COVID-19.

This sequence joins TRBV18 and TRBJ2-6; the match to TRBD1 covers 9 bases. After removal of 0 bases from V and 0 bases from J, the junction contained 3 bases not matched to a gene. CDR3 length: 18 residues. Per the germline V gene, CDR1 is KGHSH and CDR2 is LQKENI. The CDR3 protein is CASSPPGTGFSGANVLTF. The CDR3 DNA is TGTGCCAGCTCACCACCCGGGACAGGGTTCTCTGGGGCCAACGTCCTGACTTTC. Filled out from reference TRBV18 and TRBJ2-6, the complete variable domain reads NAGVMQNPRHLVRRRGQEARLRCSPMKGHSHVYWYRQLPEEGLKFMVYLQKENIIDESGMPKERFSAEFPKEGPSILRIQQVVRGDSAAYFCASSPPGTGFSGANVLTFGAGSRLTVL.

The chain has TRBV6-6 and TRBJ2-3; TRBD2 aligns across 10 bases. V was pared by 6 bases and J by 2 bases, with 8 bases of the junction left unmatched. This CDR3 contains 16 residues. Looked up from germline, CDR1 is MNHNY and CDR2 is SVGAGI (reference sequence). For the CDR3, the DNA is TGTGCCAGCAGAACGCTAGCGGGAGCGCCCACAGATACGCAGTATTTT. Protein sequence: CASRTLAGAPTDTQYF.

The V and J genes are TRBV28 and TRBJ2-1; D gene unclear. The germline CDR1 and CDR2 sequences are MDHEN and SYDVKM. V shed 7 bases and J shed 4 bases, with 11 bases lying between them. The CDR3 spans 13 residues. The DNA of the CDR3 is TGTGCCAGCATGGTTTCCGGTTACAATGAGCAGTTCTTC. Residues: CASMVSGYNEQFF.

The chain recombines TRBV4-2 with TRBJ2-3; D possibly corresponds to TRBD2 (6 bases). Trimming took 4 bases from V and 4 from J, leaving 12 bases between them. The CDR3 is made up of 14 amino acids. The germline gives CDR1 LGHNA, CDR2 YNFKEQ. The CDR3 spells CASSRADYPDTQYF. The CDR3 nucleotides are TGTGCCAGCAGCCGCGCGGACTACCCAGATACGCAGTATTTT.

This rearrangement joins TRBV11-2 to TRBJ2-1; 7 nucleotides match TRBD1. The CDR3 consists of 14 residues. Germline CDR1 reads SGHAT; CDR2 reads FQNNGV. The junction had 6 bases not matched to a gene; V was cut back by 1 base and J by 9 bases. The CDR3, as DNA: TGTGCCAGCAGCTTAGTCACTTGGGACAGTGAGCAGTTCTTC. It is translated as CASSLVTWDSEQFF.

V and J are TRBV6-1 and TRBJ2-7; 10 bases agree with TRBD1. Germline V gene sequence: CDR1 MNHNS, CDR2 SASEGT. Trimming removed 2 bases from V and 5 bases from J; junction bases left unmatched: 3. This CDR3 spans 14 amino acids. CDR3 DNA: TGTGCCAGCAGTGAAAGGGGACAGGGGAACGAGCAGTACTTC. It codes for CASSERGQGNEQYF.

CDR3 sequence reads: CASSLGDRLAGMVDTQYF. Here the CDR3 DNA reads TGCGCCAGCAGCTTGGGGGACCGGCTAGCGGGGATGGTAGATACGCAGTATTTT. V gene TRBV5-1 combines with J gene TRBJ2-3, with TRBD2 matching over 9 bases. After removal of 0 bases from V and 5 bases from J, the junction contained 13 bases not matched to a gene. The CDR3 is 18 residues long. Germline loops: CDR1 SGHRS, CDR2 YFSETQ.

This rearrangement joins TRBV15 to TRBJ1-2; TRBD1 matches 11 bases. Germline CDR1 LNHNV, CDR2 YYDKDF (reference sequence). Trimming removed 7 bases from V and 3 bases from J; junction bases left unmatched: 7. The CDR3 sequence is 15 residues long. The CDR3 region has the DNA TGTGCCACCACCCCCCGGGACAGGGGGGACTATGGCTACACCTTC. Amino acids: CATTPRDRGDYGYTF.

The chain has TRBV29-1 and TRBJ1-2; D is ambiguous. The germline V gene encodes CDR1 SQVTM and CDR2 ANQGSEA. The V gene lost 4 bases and the J gene lost 8 bases, with 2 bases spanning the gap. The CDR3 is 8 residues long. The CDR3 nucleotides are TGCAGCGTTGCGGGCTACACCTTC. It specifies CSVAGYTF.

The CDR3 loop reads CASMRGASGNTIYF. DNA for the CDR3: TGTGCCAGCATGCGGGGAGCCTCTGGAAACACCATATATTTT. The chain is built from TRBV3-1 (or the pseudogene TRBV3-2) and TRBJ1-3; no definite D call. Trimming left V 7 bases short and J 0 bases short, with 10 bases between. Per the germline V gene, CDR1 is LGHDT and CDR2 is YNNKEL (reference sequence). The CDR3 loop spans 14 amino acids.

The CDR3 spells CASSQVANYEQYF. The CDR3 coding sequence is TGTGCCAGCAGCCAAGTGGCCAACTACGAGCAGTACTTC. V usage is TRBV14 and J usage is TRBJ2-7; D is unresolved. CDR1 and CDR2 from the germline V gene are SGHDN and FVKESK. The CDR3 contains 13 residues. Trimming left V 1 base short and J 3 bases short, with 7 bases between.

This sequence joins TRBV6-5 and TRBJ2-7, with D tentatively TRBD2 (6 bases). The germline gives CDR1 MNHEY, CDR2 SVGAGI. Trimming left V 0 bases short and J 4 bases short, with 16 bases between. The CDR3 loop spans 16 amino acids. The CDR3 coding sequence is TGTGCCAGCAGTTACTCGATTACGGGAGCGAGGTACGAGCAGTACTTC. Its translation is CASSYSITGARYEQYF.

CDR3 region: CASSDTGGQVNTEAFF. DNA for the CDR3: TGTGCCAGCAGCGATACAGGGGGCCAAGTGAACACTGAAGCTTTCTTT. The V call is TRBV5-5, the J call TRBJ1-1, with TRBD1 matching over 9 bases. CDR3 length equals 16 residues. In germline, CDR1 is SGHKS, CDR2 YYEKEE (reference sequence). V gave up 4 bases and J gave up 0 bases; unmatched junction bases: 7.

The chain combines TRBV19 with TRBJ1-1; D unresolved. The CDR3 has 12 amino acids. Between the trimmed V and J ends, which lost 3 bases and 5 bases, there was a span of 7 bases. Germline V CDR1 and CDR2: LNHDA, SQIVND (reference sequence). In nucleotides, the CDR3 is TGTGCCAGTAGTATCGGGGTTACTGAAGCTTTCTTT. Translation: CASSIGVTEAFF.

The chain joins TRBV18 to TRBJ1-2, with 7 nucleotides matching TRBD1. The CDR3 spans 15 residues. The germline CDR1 and CDR2 sequences are KGHSH and LQKENI. J gave up 4 bases and V 0 bases, and 5 bases lay outside the gene matches. The CDR3, as DNA: TGTGCCAGCTCACCACCGGGACAGAATCTCTATGGCTACACCTTC. It specifies CASSPPGQNLYGYTF.

The CDR3 loop is CASSRGDRQETQYF. The CDR3, as DNA: TGTGCCAGCAGCAGAGGGGACAGACAAGAGACCCAGTACTTC. The gene calls are TRBV9 and TRBJ2-5; 7 bases agree with TRBD1. The CDR3 has 14 amino acids. J gave up 2 bases and V 4 bases, and 5 bases lay outside the gene matches. CDR1 and CDR2 from the germline V gene are SGDLS and YYNGEE.

The chain recombines TRBV5-1 with TRBJ2-5; D is possibly TRBD1 (5 bases). From germline, CDR1 is SGHRS and CDR2 YFSETQ. CDR3 length: 15 amino acids. V lost 4 bases and J lost 1, with 14 bases in between. The CDR3 nucleotides are TGCGCCAGCAGCGACCCGGCGCAGGGCCAAGAGACCCAGTACTTC. Its translation: CASSDPAQGQETQYF. The complete variable domain, with remaining parts taken from reference TRBV5-1 and TRBJ2-5, reads KAGVTQTPRYLIKTRGQQVTLSCSPISGHRSVSWYQQTPGQGLQFLFEYFSETQRNKGNFPGRFSGRQFSNSRSEMNVSTLELGDSALYLCASSDPAQGQETQYFGPGTRLLVL.

The V gene is TRBV29-1, the J gene TRBJ1-3, with 8 positions matching TRBD1. Germline loops: CDR1 SQVTM, CDR2 ANQGSEA. V shed 4 bases, J shed 2 bases, and the junction held 7 bases outside the gene matches. This CDR3 has 15 residues. The chain's CDR3 is CSVVGGQGAGNTIYF. In DNA form, the CDR3 reads TGCAGCGTTGTCGGTGGACAGGGAGCTGGAAACACCATATATTTT.

This clone was seen only once. The rearrangement links TRBV7-3 to TRBJ2-5; D gene uncertain. V was pared by 3 bases and J by 5 bases, with 16 bases between. The CDR3 length is 15 residues. Germline assignment: CDR1 SGHTA and CDR2 FQGTGA. CDR3 in DNA: TGTGCCAGCAGCTTGGGTATTAAGATGGAGGAGACCCAGTACTTC. Translating it yields CASSLGIKMEETQYF. The whole variable domain, remainder taken from reference TRBV7-3 and TRBJ2-5, is GAGVSQTPSNKVTEKGKYVELRCDPISGHTALYWYRQSLGQGPEFLIYFQGTGAADDSGLPNDRFFAVRPEGSVSTLKIQRTERGDSAVYLCASSLGIKMEETQYFGPGTRLLVL.

The CDR3 sequence: CASRQSSGYNEQFF. CDR3 DNA: TGTGCCAGCAGACAGTCTAGCGGGTACAATGAGCAGTTCTTC. V gene TRBV7-3 combines with J gene TRBJ2-1; TRBD2 aligns across 8 bases. The junction had 5 bases not matched to a gene; V was cut back by 6 bases and J by 4 bases. The CDR3 runs to 14 residues. The germline V gene has CDR1 SGHTA and CDR2 FQGTGA. Complete variable domain (other parts from reference TRBV7-3 and TRBJ2-1): GAGVSQTPSNKVTEKGKYVELRCDPISGHTALYWYRQSLGQGPEFLIYFQGTGAADDSGLPNDRFFAVRPEGSVSTLKIQRTERGDSAVYLCASRQSSGYNEQFFGPGTRLTVL.

This chain joins TRBV3-1 (or the pseudogene TRBV3-2) and TRBJ2-7, with D unclear. CDR1 is LGHDT and CDR2 is YNNKEL in the germline V gene (reference sequence). The CDR3 length is 16 residues. Trimming left V 0 bases short and J 7 bases short, with 19 bases between. The CDR3 DNA reads as TGTGCCAGCAGCCAAGACCCTTCCCGCCCTACGAGTGAGCAGTACTTC. Amino acids: CASSQDPSRPTSEQYF.

This rearrangement joins TRBV7-8 to TRBJ1-6; D is undetermined. Germline values: CDR1 SGHVS, CDR2 FQNEAQ. The CDR3 has 15 residues. V lost 4 bases to trimming and J lost 9 bases, with 16 bases between them. The CDR3: CASSSTGSGFSPLHF. In nucleotides, the CDR3 is TGTGCCAGCAGCTCAACGGGGTCTGGTTTTTCACCCCTCCACTTT.

This clone was detected once. The chain couples TRBV14 to TRBJ2-1, with 7 bases fitting TRBD2. This CDR3 spans 14 amino acids. The germline V gene encodes CDR1 SGHDN and CDR2 FVKESK. J was trimmed by 4 bases and V by 7 bases; bases with no gene match: 7. The DNA of the CDR3 is TGTGCCAGCACCGGGGCTAGCGGTTACAATGAGCAGTTCTTC. As protein: CASTGASGYNEQFF.